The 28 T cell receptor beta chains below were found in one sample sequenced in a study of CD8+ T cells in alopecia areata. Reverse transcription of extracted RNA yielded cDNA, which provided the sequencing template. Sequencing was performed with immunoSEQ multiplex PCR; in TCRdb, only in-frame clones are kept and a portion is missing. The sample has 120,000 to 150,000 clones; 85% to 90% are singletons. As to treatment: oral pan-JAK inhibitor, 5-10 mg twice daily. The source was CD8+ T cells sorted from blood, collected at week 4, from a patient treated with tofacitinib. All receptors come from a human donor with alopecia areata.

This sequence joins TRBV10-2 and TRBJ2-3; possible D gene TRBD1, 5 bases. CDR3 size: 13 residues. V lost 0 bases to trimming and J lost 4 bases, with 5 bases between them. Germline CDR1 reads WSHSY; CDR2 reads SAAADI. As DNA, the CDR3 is TGCGCCAGCAGTGAGTCAGGGGCAGATACGCAGTATTTT. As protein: CASSESGADTQYF.

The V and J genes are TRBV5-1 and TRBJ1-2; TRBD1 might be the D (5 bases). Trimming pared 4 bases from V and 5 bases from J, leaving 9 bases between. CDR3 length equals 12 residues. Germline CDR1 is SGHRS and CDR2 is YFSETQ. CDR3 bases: TGCGCCAGCAGCGCTGGACAATATGGCTACACCTTC. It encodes CASSAGQYGYTF. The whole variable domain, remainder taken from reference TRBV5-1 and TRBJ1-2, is KAGVTQTPRYLIKTRGQQVTLSCSPISGHRSVSWYQQTPGQGLQFLFEYFSETQRNKGNFPGRFSGRQFSNSRSEMNVSTLELGDSALYLCASSAGQYGYTFGSGTRLTVV.

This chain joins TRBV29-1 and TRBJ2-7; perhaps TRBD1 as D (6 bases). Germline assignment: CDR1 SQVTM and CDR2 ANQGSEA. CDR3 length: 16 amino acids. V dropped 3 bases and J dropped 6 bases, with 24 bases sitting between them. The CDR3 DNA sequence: TGCAGCGTTGAGGATTTTGTACAGGGTGGCCAGGTCGAGCAGTACTTC. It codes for CSVEDFVQGGQVEQYF.

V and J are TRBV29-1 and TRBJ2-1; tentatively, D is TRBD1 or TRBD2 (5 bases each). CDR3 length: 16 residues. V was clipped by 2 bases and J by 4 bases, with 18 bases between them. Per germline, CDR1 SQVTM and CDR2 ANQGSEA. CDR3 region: CSVETAAGQGYNEQFF. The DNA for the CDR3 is TGCAGCGTTGAAACCGCGGCGGGTCAGGGTTACAATGAGCAGTTCTTC.

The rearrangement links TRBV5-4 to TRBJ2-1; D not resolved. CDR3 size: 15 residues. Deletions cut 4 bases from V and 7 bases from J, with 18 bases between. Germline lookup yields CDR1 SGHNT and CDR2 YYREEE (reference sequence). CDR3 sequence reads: CASSQVEPDGNEQFF. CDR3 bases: TGTGCCAGCAGCCAGGTCGAACCGGATGGGAATGAGCAGTTCTTC.

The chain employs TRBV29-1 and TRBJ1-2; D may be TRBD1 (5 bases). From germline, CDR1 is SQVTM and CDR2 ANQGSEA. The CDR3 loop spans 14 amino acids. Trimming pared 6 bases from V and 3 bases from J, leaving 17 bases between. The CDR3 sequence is CSVEAGRAYYGYTF. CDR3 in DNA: TGCAGCGTGGAGGCAGGGCGGGCGTACTATGGCTACACCTTC. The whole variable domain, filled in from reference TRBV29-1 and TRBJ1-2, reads SAVISQKPSRDICQRGTSLTIQCQVDSQVTMMFWYRQQPGQSLTLIATANQGSEATYESGFVIDKFPISRPNLTFSTLTVSNMSPEDSSIYLCSVEAGRAYYGYTFGSGTRLTVV.

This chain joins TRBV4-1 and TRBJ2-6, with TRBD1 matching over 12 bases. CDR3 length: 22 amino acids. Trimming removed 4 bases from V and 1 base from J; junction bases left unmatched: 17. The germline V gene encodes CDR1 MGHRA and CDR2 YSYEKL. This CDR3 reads CASSPAGTGGALGDSGANVLTF. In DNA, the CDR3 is TGCGCCAGCAGCCCCGCAGGGACAGGGGGCGCTTTGGGGGATTCTGGGGCCAACGTCCTGACTTTC.

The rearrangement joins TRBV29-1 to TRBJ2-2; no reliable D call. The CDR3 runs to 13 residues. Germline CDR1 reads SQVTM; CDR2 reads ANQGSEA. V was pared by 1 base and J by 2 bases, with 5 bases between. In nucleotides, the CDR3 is TGCAGCGTTGAAGGGCCCAACACCGGGGAGCTGTTTTTT. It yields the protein CSVEGPNTGELFF.

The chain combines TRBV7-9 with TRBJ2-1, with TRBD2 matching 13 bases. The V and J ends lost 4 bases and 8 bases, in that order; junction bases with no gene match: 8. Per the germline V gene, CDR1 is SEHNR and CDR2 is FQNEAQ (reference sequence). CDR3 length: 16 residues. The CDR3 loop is CASSSPTSGGAHEQFF. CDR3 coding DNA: TGTGCCAGCAGCTCCCCTACTAGCGGGGGGGCCCATGAGCAGTTCTTC.

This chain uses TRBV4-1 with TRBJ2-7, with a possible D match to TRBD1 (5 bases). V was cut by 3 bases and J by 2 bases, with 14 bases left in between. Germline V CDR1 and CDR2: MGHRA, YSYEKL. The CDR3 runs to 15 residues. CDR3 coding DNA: TGCGCCAGCAGCCACCCAGGGCGTCCGACCTACGAGCAGTACTTC. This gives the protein CASSHPGRPTYEQYF.

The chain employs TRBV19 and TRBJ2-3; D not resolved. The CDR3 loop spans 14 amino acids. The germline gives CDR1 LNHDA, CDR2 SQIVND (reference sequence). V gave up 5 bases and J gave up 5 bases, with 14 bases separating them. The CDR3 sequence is CASSRASSGDTQYF. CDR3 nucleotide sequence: TGTGCCAGTAGTCGGGCATCTTCGGGAGATACGCAGTATTTT.

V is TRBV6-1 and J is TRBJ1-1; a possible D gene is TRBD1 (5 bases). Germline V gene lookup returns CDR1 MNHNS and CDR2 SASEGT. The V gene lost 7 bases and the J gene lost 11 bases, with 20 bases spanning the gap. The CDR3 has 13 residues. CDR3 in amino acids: CASMKGEFQRAFF. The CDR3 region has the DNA TGTGCCAGCATGAAAGGGGAGTTCCAACGGGCTTTCTTT.

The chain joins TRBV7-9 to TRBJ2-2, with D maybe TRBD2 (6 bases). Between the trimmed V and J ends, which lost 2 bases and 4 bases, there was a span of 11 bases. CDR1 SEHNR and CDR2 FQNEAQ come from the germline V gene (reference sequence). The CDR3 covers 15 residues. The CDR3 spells CASSLILAATGELFF. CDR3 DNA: TGTGCCAGCAGCTTAATACTAGCAGCCACCGGGGAGCTGTTTTTT.

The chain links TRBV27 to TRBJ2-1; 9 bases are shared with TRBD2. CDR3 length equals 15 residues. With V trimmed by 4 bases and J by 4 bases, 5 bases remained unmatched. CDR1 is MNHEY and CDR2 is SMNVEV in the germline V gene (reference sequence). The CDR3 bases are TGTGCCAGCAGTTCTCTAGCGGGATTGTACAATGAGCAGTTCTTC. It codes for CASSSLAGLYNEQFF.

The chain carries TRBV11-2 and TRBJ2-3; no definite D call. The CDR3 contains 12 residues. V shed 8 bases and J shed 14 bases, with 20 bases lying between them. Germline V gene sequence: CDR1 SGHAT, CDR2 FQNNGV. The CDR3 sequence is CASGSSSGQLYF. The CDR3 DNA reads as TGTGCCAGCGGCAGCTCTTCCGGGCAATTGTATTTT.

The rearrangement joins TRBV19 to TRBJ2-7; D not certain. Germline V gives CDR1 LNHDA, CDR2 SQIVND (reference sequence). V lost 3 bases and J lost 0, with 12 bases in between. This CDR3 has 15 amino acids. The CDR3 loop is CASSILPGGSYEQYF. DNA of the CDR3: TGTGCCAGTAGTATTCTTCCAGGCGGCTCCTACGAGCAGTACTTC.

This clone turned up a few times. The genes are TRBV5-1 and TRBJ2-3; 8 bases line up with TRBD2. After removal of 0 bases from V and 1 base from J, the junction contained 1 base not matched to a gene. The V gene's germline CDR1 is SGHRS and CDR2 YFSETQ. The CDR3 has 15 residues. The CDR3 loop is CASSLELAGTDTQYF. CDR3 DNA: TGCGCCAGCAGCTTGGAACTAGCGGGCACAGATACGCAGTATTTT.

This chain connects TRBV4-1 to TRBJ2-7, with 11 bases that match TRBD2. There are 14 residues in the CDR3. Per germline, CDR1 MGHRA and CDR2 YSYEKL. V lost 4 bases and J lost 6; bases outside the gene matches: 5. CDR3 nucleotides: TGCGCCAGCAGCCCACAGACTAGCGGGGTCGAGCAGTACTTC. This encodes CASSPQTSGVEQYF.

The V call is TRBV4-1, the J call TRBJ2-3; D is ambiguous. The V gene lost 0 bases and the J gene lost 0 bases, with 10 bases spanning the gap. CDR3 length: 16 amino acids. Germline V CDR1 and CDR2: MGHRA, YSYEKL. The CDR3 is CASSQDYSRSTDTQYF. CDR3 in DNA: TGCGCCAGCAGCCAAGATTACTCTCGAAGCACAGATACGCAGTATTTT.

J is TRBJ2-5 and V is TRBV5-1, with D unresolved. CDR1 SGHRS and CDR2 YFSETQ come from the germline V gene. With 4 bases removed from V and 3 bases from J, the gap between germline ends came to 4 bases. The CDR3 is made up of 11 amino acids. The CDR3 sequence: CASSGEETQYF. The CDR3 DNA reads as TGCGCCAGCAGCGGTGAAGAGACCCAGTACTTC. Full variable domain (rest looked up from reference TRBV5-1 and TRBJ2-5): KAGVTQTPRYLIKTRGQQVTLSCSPISGHRSVSWYQQTPGQGLQFLFEYFSETQRNKGNFPGRFSGRQFSNSRSEMNVSTLELGDSALYLCASSGEETQYFGPGTRLLVL.

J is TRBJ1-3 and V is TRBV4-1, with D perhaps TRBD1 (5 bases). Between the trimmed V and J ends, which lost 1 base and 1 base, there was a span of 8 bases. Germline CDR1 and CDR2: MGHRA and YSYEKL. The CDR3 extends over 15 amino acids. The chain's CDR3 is CASSQVPGSGNTIYF. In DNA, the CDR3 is TGCGCCAGCAGCCAAGTCCCAGGGTCTGGAAACACCATATATTTT.

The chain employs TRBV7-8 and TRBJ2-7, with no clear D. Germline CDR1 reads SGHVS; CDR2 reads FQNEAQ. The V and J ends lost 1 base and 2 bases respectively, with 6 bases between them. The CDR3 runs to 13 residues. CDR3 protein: CASSLDTAYEQYF. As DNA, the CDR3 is TGTGCCAGCAGCTTAGATACAGCCTACGAGCAGTACTTC. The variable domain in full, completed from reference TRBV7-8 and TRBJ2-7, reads GAGVSQSPRYKVAKRGQDVALRCDPISGHVSLFWYQQALGQGPEFLTYFQNEAQLDKSGLPSDRFFAERPEGSVSTLKIQRTQQEDSAVYLCASSLDTAYEQYFGPGTRLTVT.

The CDR3: CASSLLGGRETQYF. The CDR3, as DNA: TGTGCCAGCAGTTTATTGGGGGGCCGGGAGACCCAGTACTTC. This chain connects TRBV27 to TRBJ2-5, with D perhaps TRBD1 or TRBD2 (6 bases each). V dropped 1 base and J dropped 5 bases, with 11 bases sitting between them. The CDR3 loop spans 14 amino acids. CDR1 is MNHEY, CDR2 SMNVEV, per germline (reference sequence).

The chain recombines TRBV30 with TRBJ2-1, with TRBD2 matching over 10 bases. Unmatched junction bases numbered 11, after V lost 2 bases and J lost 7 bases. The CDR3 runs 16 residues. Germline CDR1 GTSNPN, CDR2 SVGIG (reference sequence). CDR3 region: CAWSHMLAGAGNEQFF. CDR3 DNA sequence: TGTGCCTGGAGTCACATGCTAGCGGGAGCCGGAAATGAGCAGTTCTTC.

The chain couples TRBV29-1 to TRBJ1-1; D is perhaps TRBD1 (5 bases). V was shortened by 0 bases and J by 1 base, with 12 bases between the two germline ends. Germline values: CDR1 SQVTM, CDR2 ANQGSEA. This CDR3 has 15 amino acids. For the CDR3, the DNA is TGCAGCGTTGAAGATCTCGGGGACTCGAACACTGAAGCTTTCTTT. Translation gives CSVEDLGDSNTEAFF.

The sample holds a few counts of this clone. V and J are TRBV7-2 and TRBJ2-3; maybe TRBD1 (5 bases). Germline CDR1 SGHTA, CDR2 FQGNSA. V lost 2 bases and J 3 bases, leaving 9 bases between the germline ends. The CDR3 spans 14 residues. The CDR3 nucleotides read TGTGCCAGCAGCTTACAGGGAATTACAGATACGCAGTATTTT. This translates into CASSLQGITDTQYF. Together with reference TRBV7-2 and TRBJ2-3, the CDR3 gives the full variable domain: GAGVSQSPSNKVTEKGKDVELRCDPISGHTALYWYRQSLGQGLEFLIYFQGNSAPDKSGLPSDRFSAERTGGSVSTLTIQRTQQEDSAVYLCASSLQGITDTQYFGPGTRLTVL.

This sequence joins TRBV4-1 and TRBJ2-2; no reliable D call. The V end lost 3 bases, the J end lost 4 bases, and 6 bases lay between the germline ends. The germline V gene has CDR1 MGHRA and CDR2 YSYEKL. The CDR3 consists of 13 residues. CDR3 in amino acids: CASSHPPTGELFF. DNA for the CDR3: TGCGCCAGCAGCCACCCCCCCACCGGGGAGCTGTTTTTT.

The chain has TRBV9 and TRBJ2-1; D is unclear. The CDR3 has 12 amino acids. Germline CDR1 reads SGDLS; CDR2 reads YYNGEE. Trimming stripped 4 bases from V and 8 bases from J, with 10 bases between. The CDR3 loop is CASSPPEDEQFF. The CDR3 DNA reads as TGTGCCAGCAGCCCTCCTGAAGATGAGCAGTTCTTC.